This T cell receptor (beta chain) was observed in a study of identical twins. Broader study findings: The study reached conclusions through statistical analysis that was cross-sectional, not following the same donors.

With no exceptions, donors were healthy Caucasians. This clonotype appeared many times. No antigen is known for it. TCRdb processed the 5' RACE reads anew with MiXCR; each CDR3 protein has one entry. The repertoire includes hundreds of thousands of distinct CDR3 sequences, roughly 6.6% of them detected once, and over 1.5% sits in the top ten. Germline CDR1 is DFQATT and CDR2 is SNEGSKA (reference sequence). This CDR3 contains 12 residues. V shed 5 bases and J shed 1 base, with 8 bases lying between them. The sample also formed part of further work on yellow fever vaccine responses in identical twins.

The chain joins TRBV20-1 to TRBJ1-1; TRBD1 might be the D (6 bases). This sequence originates from a woman under 30 in good health. The sample comprised PBMCs. The CDR3 region is CSADRSNTEAFF. In DNA form, the CDR3 reads TGCAGTGCTGACAGGTCGAACACTGAAGCTTTCTTT.